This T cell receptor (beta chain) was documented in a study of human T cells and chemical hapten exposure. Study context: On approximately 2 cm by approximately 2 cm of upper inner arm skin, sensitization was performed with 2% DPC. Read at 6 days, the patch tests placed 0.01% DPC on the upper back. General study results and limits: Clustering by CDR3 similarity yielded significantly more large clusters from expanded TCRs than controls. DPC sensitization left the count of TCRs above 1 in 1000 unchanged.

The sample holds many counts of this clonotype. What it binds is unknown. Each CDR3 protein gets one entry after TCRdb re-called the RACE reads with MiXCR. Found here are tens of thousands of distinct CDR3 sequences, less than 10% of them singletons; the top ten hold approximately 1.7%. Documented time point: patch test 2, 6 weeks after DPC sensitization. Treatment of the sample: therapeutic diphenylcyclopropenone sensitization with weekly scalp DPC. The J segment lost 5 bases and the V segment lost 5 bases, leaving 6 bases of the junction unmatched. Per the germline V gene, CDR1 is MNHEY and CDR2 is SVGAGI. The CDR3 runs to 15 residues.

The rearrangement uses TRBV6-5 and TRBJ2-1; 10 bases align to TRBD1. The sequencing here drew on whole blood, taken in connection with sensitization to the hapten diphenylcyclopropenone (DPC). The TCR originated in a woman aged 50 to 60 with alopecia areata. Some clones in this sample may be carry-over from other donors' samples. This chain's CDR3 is CASSQDRGWDNEQFF. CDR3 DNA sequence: TGTGCCAGCAGTCAGGACAGGGGGTGGGACAATGAGCAGTTCTTC.